Detailed here is one T cell receptor (beta chain). As yet, its antigen is unknown. This sample is part of a study of blood T cells in healthy people across ages. Study-wide findings and caveats: Naive and antigen-experienced cells could not be conclusively compared, given unsorted PBMCs.

It was with a sample-barcoded 5' primer and a J-beta primer mix that a second PCR of roughly 6 to 12 cycles was run. TCRdb itself ran the 5' RACE reads through MiXCR, one entry per CDR3 protein. The sample gives 650,000 to 900,000 distinct CDR3 sequences, 55% to 65% of which show up once; roughly a quarter is in the top ten. Input material: blood. The clonotype comes from a man aged 25-40 years in good health.

The CDR3 DNA follows: TGTGCCAGCAGTTACGGGGTAGGAGTCTCTGAAGAGACCCAGTACTTC. Its protein is CASSYGVGVSEETQYF. The V call is TRBV6-5, the J call TRBJ2-5, with unresolved D. Between the trimmed V and J ends, which lost 2 bases and 3 bases, there was a span of 16 bases. Germline V lookup: CDR1 MNHEY, CDR2 SVGAGI. This CDR3 has 16 residues.